This TCR beta chain was sequenced for a study of cytomegalovirus exposure and HLA in healthy donors. About the research overall: Across 350 to 500 genotyped donors, about 81% landed in the Caucasian-associated ancestry cluster.

The germline CDR1 and CDR2 sequences are SGHRS and YFSETQ. V was shortened by 3 bases and J by 4 bases, with 10 bases between the two germline ends. The CDR3 sequence is 13 residues long. The PCR was carried out with 60 Vbeta primers and 13 Jbeta primers. Assay used: immunoSEQ multiplex PCR; TCRdb lists only in-frame clones, some missing. The repertoire holds about 140,000 clones, with 65% to 80% as singletons. This clone was observed once. Its antigen is unidentified. Study conclusions and caveats: The study recorded about 160 TCR beta chains that were cytomegalovirus-associated.

The source is a male donor in good health and CMV-seronegative. Sequencing was performed on PBMCs. The V and J genes are TRBV5-1 and TRBJ1-1; no definite D call. The CDR3 is CASSYYLGTEAFF. The CDR3 DNA sequence: TGCGCCAGCAGCTACTATCTCGGCACTGAAGCTTTCTTT.